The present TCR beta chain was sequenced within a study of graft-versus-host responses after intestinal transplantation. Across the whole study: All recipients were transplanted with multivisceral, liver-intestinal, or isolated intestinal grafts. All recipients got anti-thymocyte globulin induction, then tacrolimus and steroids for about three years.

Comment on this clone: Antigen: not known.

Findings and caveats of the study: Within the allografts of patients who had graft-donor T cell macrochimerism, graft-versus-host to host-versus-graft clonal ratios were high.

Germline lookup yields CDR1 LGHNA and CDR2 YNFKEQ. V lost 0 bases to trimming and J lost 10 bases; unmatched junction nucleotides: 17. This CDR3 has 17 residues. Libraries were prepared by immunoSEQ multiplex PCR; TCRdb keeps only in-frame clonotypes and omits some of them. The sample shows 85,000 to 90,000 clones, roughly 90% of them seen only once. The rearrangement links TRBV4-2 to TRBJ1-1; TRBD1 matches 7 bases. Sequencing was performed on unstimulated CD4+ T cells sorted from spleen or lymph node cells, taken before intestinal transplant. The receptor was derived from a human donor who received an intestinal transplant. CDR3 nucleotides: TGTGCCAGCAGCCAAGATGAAGGACAGGTACGGGGATTTGGAGCTTTCTTT. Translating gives CASSQDEGQVRGFGAFF.